This T cell receptor (beta chain) was sequenced for a study of chemoradiotherapy in HPV16-positive cancers. Study-level background: Candidate HPV-specific clones and shared TCR motifs came from a couple of HPV16-positive patients. Study-level points and caveats: During treatment, candidate HPV-specific clones and E7-related motifs expanded in tumor. HPV-responsive T-cell expansion during chemoradiotherapy was linked to improved recurrence-free survival in HPV16-positive patients.

To note about this clone: Its target is unknown.

Germline V gene sequence: CDR1 LGHNA, CDR2 YNFKEQ. The CDR3 is made up of 16 amino acids. With V trimmed by 0 bases and J by 7 bases, 11 bases remained unmatched. Produced via immunoSEQ multiplex PCR; TCRdb's table is partial and in-frame only. The data contain some 8,900 clones, roughly 91% of them singletons. The chain recombines TRBV4-2 with TRBJ2-7, with 8 bases identical to TRBD1. The receptor's source is a human donor with HPV-associated anogenital cancer. Here the sequenced sample was blood, taken from a patient who underwent chemoradiotherapy. The CDR3: CASSQDHQGALGEQYF. DNA for the CDR3: TGTGCCAGCAGCCAAGATCACCAGGGGGCTTTGGGAGAGCAGTACTTC.